This TCR beta chain was recorded in a study of OX40 agonist ivuxolimab in advanced cancers. Study background: Prior anti-PD-1, anti-PD-L1 or anti-CTLA-4 therapy was allowed; over 30% had some.

The protocol was immunoSEQ multiplex PCR, while the TCRdb copy is restricted to in-frame clones and leaves out a portion. The sample contains approximately 44,000 clones, roughly 90% of which appear only once. V was trimmed by 3 bases and J by 0 bases, leaving 12 bases between them. The CDR3 length is 16 residues. The germline V gene has CDR1 MDHEN and CDR2 SYDVKM. The receptor's source is an adult with an advanced solid tumor such as melanoma, head and neck, liver or kidney cancer. The material sequenced was CD4+ or CD8+ T cells sorted from blood, taken in a trial of the OX40 agonist ivuxolimab. The genes are TRBV28 and TRBJ1-5, with a tentative D call TRBD1 (6 bases). In nucleotides, the CDR3 is TGTGCCAGCAGTTTCTTACAGGGATATAGCAATCAGCCCCAGCATTTT. Its protein product is CASSFLQGYSNQPQHF. Supplemented by reference TRBV28 and TRBJ1-5, the full variable domain reads DVKVTQSSRYLVKRTGEKVFLECVQDMDHENMFWYRQDPGLGLRLIYFSYDVKMKEKGDIPEGYSVSREKKERFSLILESASTNQTSMYLCASSFLQGYSNQPQHFGDGTRLSIL.